Described below is a single TCR beta chain sequence and its context. What it binds is unknown. There were healthy Caucasian individuals from Russia, aged 6 to 90, serving as donors. Every participating donor contributed approximately 10 milliliters of peripheral blood through a draw. A J-beta primer mix and a sample-barcoded 5' primer were used in a second PCR of about 6 to 12 cycles. TCRdb passed the 5' RACE reads through MiXCR, listing each CDR3 protein once. Altogether roughly 550,000 distinct CDR3 sequences are present, nearly 25% being singletons, with the ten largest covering roughly 10%. This specimen comes from a study of blood T cells in healthy people across ages. Findings and limits, study-wide: Among long-lived donors, naive CD4+ cells were more numerous and diversity higher than in aged donors.

V lost 5 bases, J lost 5 bases, and 19 bases lay in between. CDR3 length equals 16 residues. Germline assignment: CDR1 SGHNT and CDR2 YENEEA. A further study also used this sample, focusing on T cells of mothers and their children. From that study: All extracted RNA went into cDNA synthesis, about 1.4 ug per 15 ul.

The material sequenced was blood. This chain connects TRBV11-3 to TRBJ2-1, with D unresolved. The clonotype was recovered from a boy between 10 and 17 years old in good health. The CDR3 region is CASSPSYGYGNNEQFF. The CDR3 DNA is TGTGCCAGCAGCCCGTCGTACGGGTATGGAAACAATGAGCAGTTCTTC.